These 4 T cell receptor beta chains share one sample of origin, sequenced in a study of T cell responses to AZD1222 COVID-19 vaccine. This table comes from immunoSEQ multiplex PCR, and its TCRdb copy is limited to in-frame clones, with some not included. The table records around 170,000 clones, approximately 91% of them present only once. The source was peripheral blood, collected on day 0 of AZD1222 vaccination. These receptors all stem from an adult in good health.

V and J are TRBV12-3 or TRBV12-4 and TRBJ1-1; D call uncertain. V was trimmed by 6 bases and J by 7 bases, leaving 15 bases between them. The CDR3 totals 13 residues. The CDR3 bases are TGTGCCAGCAGCACGGCCCCCCGCGGTGAAGCTTTCTTT. Translating gives CASSTAPRGEAFF.

V usage is TRBV29-1 and J usage is TRBJ1-3; D unresolved. Germline V gene data show CDR1 as SQVTM and CDR2 as ANQGSEA. CDR3 length: 14 amino acids. The V end lost 1 base, the J end lost 5 bases, and 12 bases lay between the germline ends. Written as DNA, the CDR3 is TGCAGCGTTGAAGGGCCAGGACCAAGAAACACCATATATTTT. This sequence encodes CSVEGPGPRNTIYF.

The chain uses TRBV7-3 and TRBJ2-1, with 14 bases matching TRBD2. The CDR3 spans 15 residues. V lost 4 bases, J lost 9 bases, and 5 bases stayed unmatched. Germline V gene data show CDR1 as SGHTA and CDR2 as FQGTGA. CDR3 loop: CASSSTSGRAIEQFF. The CDR3 DNA is TGTGCCAGCAGCTCGACTAGCGGGAGGGCCATTGAGCAGTTCTTC.

This chain links TRBV2 with TRBJ2-5; 10 bases fit TRBD1. V was pared by 2 bases and J by 7 bases, with 10 bases of the junction left unmatched. The germline V gene encodes CDR1 SNHLY and CDR2 FYNNEI. The CDR3 runs 16 residues. The CDR3 sequence is CASSEPPDRGRGTQYF. The CDR3 coding sequence is TGTGCCAGCAGTGAACCCCCCGACAGGGGGCGAGGGACCCAGTACTTC.